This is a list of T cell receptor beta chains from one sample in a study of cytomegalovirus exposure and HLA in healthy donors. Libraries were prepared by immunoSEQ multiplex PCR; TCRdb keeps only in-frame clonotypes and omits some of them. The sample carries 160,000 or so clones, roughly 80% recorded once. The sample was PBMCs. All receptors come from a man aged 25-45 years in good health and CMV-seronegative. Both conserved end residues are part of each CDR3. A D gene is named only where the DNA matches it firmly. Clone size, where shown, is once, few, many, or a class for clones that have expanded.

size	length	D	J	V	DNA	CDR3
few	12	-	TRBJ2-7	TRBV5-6	TGTGCCAGCAGCTTGGATACCTACGAGCAGTACTTC	CASSLDTYEQYF
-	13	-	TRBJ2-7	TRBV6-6	TGTGCCAGCAGTTACCTGACAGACTACGAGCAGTACTTC	CASSYLTDYEQYF
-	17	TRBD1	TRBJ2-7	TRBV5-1	TGCGCCAGCAGCCCTGAACAGGGGGCTTATTTTTTCTACGAGCAGTACTTC	CASSPEQGAYFFYEQYF
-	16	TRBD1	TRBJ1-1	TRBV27	TGTGCCAGCAGTTTATGGCAGGGGGACAAGTTGGGTGAAGCTTTCTTT	CASSLWQGDKLGEAFF
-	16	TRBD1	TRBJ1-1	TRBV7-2	TGTGCCAGCAGCTTATTCGGACAGGGTAGATATACTGAAGCTTTCTTT	CASSLFGQGRYTEAFF
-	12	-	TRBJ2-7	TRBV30	TGTGCCCCCCCCGGAGCATCCTACGAGCAGTACTTC	CAPPGASYEQYF
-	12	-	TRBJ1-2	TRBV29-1	TGCAGCGTGGGGGGGGAAAACTATGGCTACACCTTC	CSVGGENYGYTF
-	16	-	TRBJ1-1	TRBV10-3	TGTGCCATCAGCGAGGGGGGAGGGGCGGGGAACACTGAAGCTTTCTTT	CAISEGGGAGNTEAFF
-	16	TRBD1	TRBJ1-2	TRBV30	TGTGCCTGGAGGGTCCCCGGGGGACAGCTAAACTATGGCTACACCTTC	CAWRVPGGQLNYGYTF
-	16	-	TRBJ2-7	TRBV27	TGTGCCAGCAGTCCGACGGGGATGCCCTCTCTCTACGAGCAGTACTTC	CASSPTGMPSLYEQYF
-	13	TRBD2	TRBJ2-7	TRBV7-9	TGTGCCAGCAGCTTACGGGAGGTTGGCGAGCAGTACTTC	CASSLREVGEQYF
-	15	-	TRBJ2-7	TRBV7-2	TGTGCCAGCAGCTTAGTGAGCGTTTCCCCCTACGAGCAGTACTTC	CASSLVSVSPYEQYF
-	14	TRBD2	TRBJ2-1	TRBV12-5	TGTGCTAGTCTCTCCGGGACTATCTACAATGAGCAGTTCTTC	CASLSGTIYNEQFF
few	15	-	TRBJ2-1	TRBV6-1	TGTGCCAGCCCGAAGGGGGGGGCTCGGGACAATGAGCAGTTCTTC	CASPKGGARDNEQFF